Below, one T cell receptor beta chain is given with its context. Antigen specificity is unknown. A second PCR of about 7 to 12 cycles used a sample-barcoded 5' primer and a J-beta primer mix. In TCRdb, the 5' RACE reads were re-called with MiXCR into one record per CDR3 protein. The sample includes approximately 790,000 distinct CDR3 sequences, 62% of them seen just once. Germline V gene data show CDR1 as MNHEY and CDR2 as SVGEGT. The CDR3 is 13 amino acids. Trimming removed 7 bases at V and 1 base at J, with 10 bases between. The data derive from a study of blood T cells in healthy people across ages. Broader study findings: Naive CD4+ cells and diversity were both higher in long-lived donors than in aged donors.

This TCR was recovered from a young man in good health. Material for sequencing was blood. The chain recombines TRBV6-2 or TRBV6-3 with TRBJ1-2; D remains ambiguous. The CDR3 nucleotides read TGTGCCAGCACCTTACTCCTTAACTATGGCTACACCTTC. As protein: CASTLLLNYGYTF.